What follows are 6 T cell receptor beta chains derived from one specimen sequenced in a study of response to subunit inactivated influenza vaccine. In TCRdb, the RT-PCR reads were re-called with MiXCR into one record per CDR3 protein. The data show around 530,000 distinct CDR3 sequences, approximately 10% seen once. The material was PBMCs from blood, obtained on the day of vaccination. These receptors all come from a man aged 45-65 years who received an inactivated influenza vaccine.

A few counts support this clonotype. This chain connects TRBV7-2 to TRBJ1-4, with 7 bases identical to TRBD1. This CDR3 region has 14 residues. J lost 4 bases, V lost 5 bases, and 4 bases had no gene match. CDR1 SGHTA and CDR2 FQGNSA come from the germline V gene. The chain's CDR3 is CASSPGQYNEKLFF. The CDR3 DNA reads TGTGCCAGCAGCCCGGGACAGTATAATGAAAAACTGTTTTTT.

This clonotype has more than one count but fewer than ten. The CDR3 is CASSVKDSSYEQYF. The CDR3 DNA sequence: TGTGCCAGCAGCGTGAAAGACAGCTCCTACGAGCAGTACTTC. V gene TRBV9 combines with J gene TRBJ2-7, with D perhaps TRBD1 (5 bases). V was pared by 2 bases and J by 0 bases, with 9 bases between. The germline V gene has CDR1 SGDLS and CDR2 YYNGEE. The CDR3 loop spans 14 amino acids.

This clonotype was found a few times. The chain links TRBV5-1 to TRBJ2-3, with D unclear. Trimming pared 0 bases from V and 2 bases from J, leaving 10 bases between. Germline values: CDR1 SGHRS, CDR2 YFSETQ. CDR3 length equals 15 residues. CDR3 amino acids: CASSLGLLNTDTQYF. In nucleotides, the CDR3 is TGCGCCAGCAGCTTGGGCCTGCTAAACACAGATACGCAGTATTTT. Filled out from reference TRBV5-1 and TRBJ2-3, the complete variable domain reads KAGVTQTPRYLIKTRGQQVTLSCSPISGHRSVSWYQQTPGQGLQFLFEYFSETQRNKGNFPGRFSGRQFSNSRSEMNVSTLELGDSALYLCASSLGLLNTDTQYFGPGTRLTVL.

This clonotype came up a few times. The chain couples TRBV6-2 or TRBV6-3 to TRBJ2-2; D remains ambiguous. The CDR3 extends over 16 amino acids. Germline V gene sequence: CDR1 MNHEY, CDR2 SVGEGT. V lost 4 bases and J lost 7, with 19 bases in between. Written as DNA, the CDR3 is TGTGCCAGCAGTTCCTGGACCTCGATTATGAGCGGGGAGCTGTTTTTT. It specifies CASSSWTSIMSGELFF.

In its sample, this clonotype was seen a few times. The V gene is TRBV12-3 or TRBV12-4, the J gene TRBJ2-7; 11 bases agree with TRBD2. After removal of 8 bases from V and 7 bases from J, the junction contained 10 bases not matched to a gene. There are 14 residues in the CDR3. The CDR3 is CASGIAGGLWEQYF. CDR3 nucleotide sequence: TGTGCCAGCGGCATAGCGGGGGGGCTGTGGGAGCAGTACTTC.

J is TRBJ2-7 and V is TRBV29-1; 12 bases fit TRBD2. The trim removed 3 bases at V and 3 bases at J, leaving 3 bases unmatched. Germline loops: CDR1 SQVTM, CDR2 ANQGSEA. The CDR3 is 14 amino acids. This CDR3 is CSVDRLAGVYEQYF. Written as DNA, the CDR3 is TGCAGCGTTGATCGACTAGCGGGAGTCTACGAGCAGTACTTC.